This T cell receptor (beta chain) was captured by sequencing in a study of T cell responses to AZD1222 COVID-19 vaccine. Regarding this clone: The target antigen is unknown.

Only in-frame clones appear in the TCRdb table, and some are missing; sequencing was by immunoSEQ multiplex PCR. The sample records 100,000 to 150,000 clones, more than 80% being singletons. Germline V lookup: CDR1 LNHDA, CDR2 SQIVND (reference sequence). The CDR3 loop spans 14 amino acids. V lost 8 bases and J 0 bases, leaving 8 bases between the germline ends. Findings and limits, study-wide: No day 14 peak samples; only post-peak repertoires were characterized. Receipt of two AZD1222 doses was followed by a rise in Spike-specific TCR breadth and depth. Just a handful of people given AZD1222 tested seropositive at baseline.

V is TRBV19 and J is TRBJ1-6; D is undetermined. This TCR derives from an adult in good health. Sequencing used peripheral blood, obtained on day 0 of AZD1222 vaccination. As DNA, the CDR3 is TGTGCCAGTCATGGGAGCTCCTATAATTCACCCCTCCACTTT. Its translation is CASHGSSYNSPLHF.